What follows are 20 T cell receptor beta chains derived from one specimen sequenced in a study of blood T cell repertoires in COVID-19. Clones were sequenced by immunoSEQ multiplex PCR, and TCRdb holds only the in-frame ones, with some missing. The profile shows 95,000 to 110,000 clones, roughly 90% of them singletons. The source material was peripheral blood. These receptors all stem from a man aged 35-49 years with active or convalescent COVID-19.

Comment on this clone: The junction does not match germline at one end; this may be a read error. The CDR3 nucleotides read TGTGCCACCAGGAGAGCGGGAGGGCCTCGGGATACGCAGTATTTT. It codes for CATRRAGGPRDTQYF. V is TRBV15 and J is TRBJ2-3, with 10 bases fitting TRBD2. CDR1 LNHNV and CDR2 YYDKDF come from the germline V gene (reference sequence). This CDR3 region has 15 residues.

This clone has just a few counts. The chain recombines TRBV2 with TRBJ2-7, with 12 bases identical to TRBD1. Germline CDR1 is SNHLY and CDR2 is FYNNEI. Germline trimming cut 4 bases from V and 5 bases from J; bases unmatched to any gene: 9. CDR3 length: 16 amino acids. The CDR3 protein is CASSAAPGQGADEQYF. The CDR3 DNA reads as TGTGCCAGCAGTGCCGCCCCGGGACAGGGGGCGGACGAGCAGTACTTC.

For the CDR3, the DNA is TGTGCCAGCAGAAGAAGGGGTCGGGACAGCTCCTACGAGCAGTACTTC. Encoded protein: CASRRRGRDSSYEQYF. V and J are TRBV5-8 and TRBJ2-7, with 7 bases fitting TRBD1. The V gene end was trimmed by 5 bases and the J gene end by 0 bases; junction bases not matched to a gene: 11. CDR3 size: 16 residues. Germline values: CDR1 SGHTS, CDR2 YDEGEE.

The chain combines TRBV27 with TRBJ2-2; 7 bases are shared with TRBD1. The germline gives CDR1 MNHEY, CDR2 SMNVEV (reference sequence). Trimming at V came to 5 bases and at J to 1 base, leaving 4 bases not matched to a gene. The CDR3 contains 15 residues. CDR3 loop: CASSTRTGNTGELFF. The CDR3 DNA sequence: TGTGCCAGCAGTACCCGGACAGGGAACACCGGGGAGCTGTTTTTT.

Here the CDR3 reads CASSESRTGTHEQYF. The CDR3 DNA follows: TGTGCCAGCAGTGAATCCCGGACAGGAACGCACGAGCAGTACTTC. The chain uses TRBV25-1 and TRBJ2-7; 7 bases line up with TRBD1. The CDR3 totals 15 residues. The trim removed 1 base at V and 5 bases at J, leaving 8 bases unmatched. CDR1 is MGHDK and CDR2 is SYGVNS in the germline V gene.

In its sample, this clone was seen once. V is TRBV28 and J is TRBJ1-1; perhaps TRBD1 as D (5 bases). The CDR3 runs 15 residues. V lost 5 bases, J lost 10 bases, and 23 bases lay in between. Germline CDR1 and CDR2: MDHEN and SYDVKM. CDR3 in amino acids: CASSPPWGTGGRAFF. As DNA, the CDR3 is TGTGCCAGCAGTCCCCCCTGGGGGACCGGGGGAAGAGCTTTCTTT.

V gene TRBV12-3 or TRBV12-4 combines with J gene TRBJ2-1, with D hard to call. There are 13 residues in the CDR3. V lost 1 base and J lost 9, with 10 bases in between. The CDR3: CASSLVAGLEQFF. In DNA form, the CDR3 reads TGTGCCAGCAGTTTAGTGGCAGGTCTTGAGCAGTTCTTC.

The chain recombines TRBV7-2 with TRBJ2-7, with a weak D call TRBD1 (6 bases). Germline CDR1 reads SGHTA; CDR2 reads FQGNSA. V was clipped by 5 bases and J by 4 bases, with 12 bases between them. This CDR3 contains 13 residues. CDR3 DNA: TGTGCCAGCAGCAGAACCCAGGGGTACGAGCAGTACTTC. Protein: CASSRTQGYEQYF. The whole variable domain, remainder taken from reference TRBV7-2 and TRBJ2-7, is GAGVSQSPSNKVTEKGKDVELRCDPISGHTALYWYRQSLGQGLEFLIYFQGNSAPDKSGLPSDRFSAERTGGSVSTLTIQRTQQEDSAVYLCASSRTQGYEQYFGPGTRLTVT.

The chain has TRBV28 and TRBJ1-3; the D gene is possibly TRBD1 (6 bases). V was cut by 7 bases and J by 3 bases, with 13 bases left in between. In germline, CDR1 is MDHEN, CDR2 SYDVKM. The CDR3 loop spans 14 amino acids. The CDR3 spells CASIPGAVGNTIYF. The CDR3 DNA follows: TGTGCCAGCATCCCAGGGGCTGTTGGAAACACCATATATTTT.

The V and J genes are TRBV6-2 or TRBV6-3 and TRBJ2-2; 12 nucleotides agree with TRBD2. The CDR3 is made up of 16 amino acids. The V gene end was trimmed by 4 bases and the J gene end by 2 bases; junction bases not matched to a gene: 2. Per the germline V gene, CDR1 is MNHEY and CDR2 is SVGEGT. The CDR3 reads CASSWTSGKNTGELFF. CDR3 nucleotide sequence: TGTGCCAGCAGTTGGACTAGCGGGAAAAACACCGGGGAGCTGTTTTTT.

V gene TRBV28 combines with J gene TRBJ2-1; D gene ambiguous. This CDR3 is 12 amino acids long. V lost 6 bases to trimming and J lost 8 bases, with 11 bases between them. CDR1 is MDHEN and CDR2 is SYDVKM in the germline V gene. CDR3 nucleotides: TGTGCCAGCAGGGTAGCTTCATATGAGCAGTTCTTC. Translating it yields CASRVASYEQFF.

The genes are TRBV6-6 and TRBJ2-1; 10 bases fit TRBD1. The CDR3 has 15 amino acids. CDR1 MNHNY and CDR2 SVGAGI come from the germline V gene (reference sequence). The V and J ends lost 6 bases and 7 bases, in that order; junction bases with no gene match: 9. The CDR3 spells CASSQRDRGMNEQFF. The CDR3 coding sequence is TGTGCCAGCAGCCAACGGGACAGGGGTATGAATGAGCAGTTCTTC.

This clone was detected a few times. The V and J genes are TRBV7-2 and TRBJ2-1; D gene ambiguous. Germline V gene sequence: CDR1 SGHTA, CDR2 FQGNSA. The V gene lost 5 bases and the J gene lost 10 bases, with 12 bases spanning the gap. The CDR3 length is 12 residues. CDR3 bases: TGTGCCAGCAGCCCCATGGCTTTCGAGCAGTTCTTC. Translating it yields CASSPMAFEQFF.

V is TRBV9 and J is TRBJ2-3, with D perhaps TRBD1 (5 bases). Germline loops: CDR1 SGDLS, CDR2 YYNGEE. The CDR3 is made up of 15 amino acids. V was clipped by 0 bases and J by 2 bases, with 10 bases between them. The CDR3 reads CASSVGAGNTDTQYF. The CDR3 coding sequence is TGTGCCAGCAGCGTAGGCGCAGGGAACACAGATACGCAGTATTTT. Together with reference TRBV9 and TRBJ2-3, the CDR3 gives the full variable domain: DSGVTQTPKHLITATGQRVTLRCSPRSGDLSVYWYQQSLDQGLQFLIQYYNGEERAKGNILERFSAQQFPDLHSELNLSSLELGDSALYFCASSVGAGNTDTQYFGPGTRLTVL.

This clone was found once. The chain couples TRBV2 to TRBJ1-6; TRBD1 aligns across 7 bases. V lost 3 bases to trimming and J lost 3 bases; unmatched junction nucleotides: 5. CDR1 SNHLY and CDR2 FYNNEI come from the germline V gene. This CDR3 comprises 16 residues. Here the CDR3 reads CASSERDSVYNSPLHF. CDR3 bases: TGTGCCAGCAGTGAGAGGGACAGTGTCTATAATTCACCCCTCCACTTT.

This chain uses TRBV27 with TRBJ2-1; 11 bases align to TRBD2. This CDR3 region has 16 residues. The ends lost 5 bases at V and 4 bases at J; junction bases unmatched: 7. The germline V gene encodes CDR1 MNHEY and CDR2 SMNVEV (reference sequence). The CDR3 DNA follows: TGTGCCAGCAGTCCGCCCGGGACTAGCGGTTACAATGAGCAGTTCTTC. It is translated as CASSPPGTSGYNEQFF.

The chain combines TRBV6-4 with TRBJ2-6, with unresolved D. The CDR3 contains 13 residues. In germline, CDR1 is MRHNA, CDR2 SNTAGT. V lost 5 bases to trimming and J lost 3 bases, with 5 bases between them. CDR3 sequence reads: CASSSSGANVLTF. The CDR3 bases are TGTGCCAGCAGTTCGAGTGGGGCCAACGTCCTGACTTTC.

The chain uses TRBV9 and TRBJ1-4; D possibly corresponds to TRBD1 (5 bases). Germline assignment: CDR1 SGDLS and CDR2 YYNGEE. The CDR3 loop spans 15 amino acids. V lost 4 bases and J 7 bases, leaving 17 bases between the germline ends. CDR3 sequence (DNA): TGTGCCAGCAGCACCACCGGGACTGTGGGTGAAAAACTGTTTTTT. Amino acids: CASSTTGTVGEKLFF.

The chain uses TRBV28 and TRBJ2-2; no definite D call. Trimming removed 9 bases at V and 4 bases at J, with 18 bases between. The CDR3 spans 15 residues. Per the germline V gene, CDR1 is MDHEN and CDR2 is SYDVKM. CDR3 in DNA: TGTGCCAGTTATCCGATCTCCGAACTCACCGGGGAGCTGTTTTTT. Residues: CASYPISELTGELFF.

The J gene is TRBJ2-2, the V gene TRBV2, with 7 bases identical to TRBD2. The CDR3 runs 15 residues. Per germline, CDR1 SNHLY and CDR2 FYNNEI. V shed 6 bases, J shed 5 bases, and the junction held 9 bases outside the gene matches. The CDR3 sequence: CASSADYGGTGELFF. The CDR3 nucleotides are TGTGCCAGCAGCGCTGACTACGGGGGGACCGGGGAGCTGTTTTTT.